A single sample gave rise to the 12 T cell receptor beta chains below, sequenced in a study of T-cell memory formation after mild COVID-19. One entry per CDR3 protein, called by TCRdb with MiXCR from the 5' RACE reads. The sample comprises about 170,000 distinct CDR3 sequences, 13% of which are singletons, and more than 3% rests with the top ten. Sequencing was done on a sample of PBMCs or a T cell subset sorted from them (not recorded which). The receptors were sampled from a young man who had mild COVID-19 (a few samples of this study predate the infection). Cell type and time point are not known.

This clonotype was seen a handful of times. The chain links TRBV7-3 to TRBJ2-7, with TRBD2 matching over 8 bases. Trimming cost V 1 base and J 0 bases; bases outside gene matches: 8. Per germline, CDR1 SGHTA and CDR2 FQGTGA. CDR3 size: 17 residues. CDR3 sequence: CASSLSGAGAASYEQYF. CDR3 nucleotide sequence: TGTGCCAGCAGCTTAAGCGGAGCGGGGGCCGCCTCCTACGAGCAGTACTTC.

This clonotype was found a few times. The chain joins TRBV4-3 to TRBJ2-7; D remains unclear. Deletions cut 3 bases from V and 3 bases from J, with 15 bases between. The CDR3 contains 15 residues. The V gene's germline CDR1 is LGHNA and CDR2 YSLEER. CDR3 nucleotide sequence: TGCGCCAGCAGCCAGGGAAAAGGGCCTAACTACGAGCAGTACTTC. It specifies CASSQGKGPNYEQYF.

The sample holds a few counts of this clonotype. V and J are TRBV4-2 and TRBJ1-6; D not certain. The CDR3 runs 16 residues. CDR1 is LGHNA and CDR2 is YNFKEQ in the germline V gene. The ends were cut back, 0 bases at V and 3 bases at J, with 9 bases in the middle. The CDR3 nucleotides read TGTGCCAGCAGCCAAGAGGCCCGCTTCTATAATTCACCCCTCCACTTT. Translation: CASSQEARFYNSPLHF.

The J gene is TRBJ1-4, the V gene TRBV7-2; no definite D call. This CDR3 spans 15 amino acids. Germline-derived CDR1 and CDR2 are SGHTA and FQGNSA. The V end lost 5 bases, the J end lost 1 base, and 11 bases lay between the germline ends. The CDR3 region has the DNA TGTGCCAGCAGCACCAGTATAGGAACTAATGAAAAACTGTTTTTT. This gives the protein CASSTSIGTNEKLFF.

V and J are TRBV20-1 and TRBJ2-2, with no clear D. CDR3 length: 13 residues. Looked up from germline, CDR1 is DFQATT and CDR2 is SNEGSKA (reference sequence). Trimming shortened V by 3 bases and J by 7 bases, and 12 bases separated the two germline ends. For the CDR3, the DNA is TGCAGTGCTAGGAGACAAGCCAACGGGGAGCTGTTTTTT. It specifies CSARRQANGELFF.

This chain connects TRBV18 to TRBJ1-2; D gene ambiguous. The CDR3 has 14 amino acids. V was cut by 3 bases and J by 0 bases, with 8 bases left in between. Germline V gene data show CDR1 as KGHSH and CDR2 as LQKENI. The CDR3 DNA is TGTGCCAGCTCACCGGGCAGCTCTAACTATGGCTACACCTTC. As protein: CASSPGSSNYGYTF.

The CDR3 DNA reads TGTGCCAGCAGCTTAGGCGGCTCGAATAGCAATCAGCCCCAGCATTTT. The encoded protein is CASSLGGSNSNQPQHF. The chain links TRBV7-9 to TRBJ1-5; no clear D gene. Per the germline V gene, CDR1 is SEHNR and CDR2 is FQNEAQ (reference sequence). The CDR3 spans 16 residues. The V and J ends lost 1 base and 0 bases respectively, with 10 bases between them.

This chain connects TRBV3-1 to TRBJ2-2; a possible D gene is TRBD2 (6 bases). This CDR3 spans 14 amino acids. Trimming pared 4 bases from V and 2 bases from J, leaving 8 bases between. Looked up from germline, CDR1 is LGHDT and CDR2 is YNNKEL (reference sequence). In DNA, the CDR3 is TGTGCCAGCAGCCCGGGGGTAAACACCGGGGAGCTGTTTTTT. This codes for CASSPGVNTGELFF.

The CDR3 region has the DNA TGTGCCAGCAGCGTCCCAGGAAATCGCGAGCAGTACGTC. Translated, it gives CASSVPGNREQYV. The chain combines TRBV5-4 with TRBJ2-7; D call uncertain. With 4 bases removed from V and 6 bases from J, the gap between germline ends came to 14 bases. Germline CDR1 is SGHNT and CDR2 is YYREEE (reference sequence). CDR3 length: 13 amino acids.

This clonotype has only a few counts. One end of the junction varies from germline; a read error may be responsible. V gene TRBV9 combines with J gene TRBJ2-5; maybe TRBD2 (6 bases). CDR3 size: 14 residues. Germline V gives CDR1 SGDLS, CDR2 YYNGEE. CDR3 nucleotides: TGTGCCAGCAGTGTAGCGGTAGGAAAAGAGACCCAGTACTTC. Amino acids: CASSVAVGKETQYF.

This clonotype has at least ten counts. V usage is TRBV12-3 or TRBV12-4 and J usage is TRBJ1-1, with D possibly TRBD1 on 5 matching bases. The CDR3 totals 15 residues. V was trimmed by 3 bases and J by 5 bases, leaving 16 bases between them. In nucleotides, the CDR3 is TGTGCCAGCAGTTTCCCCCACGCGGGGGATACTGAAGCTTTCTTT. Translating it yields CASSFPHAGDTEAFF.

This clonotype was seen only a few times. V is TRBV7-8 and J is TRBJ2-2, with 7 bases matching TRBD1. The CDR3 has 15 residues. V lost 5 bases and J lost 3; bases outside the gene matches: 6. Germline V gives CDR1 SGHVS, CDR2 FQNEAQ. CDR3 sequence: CASSPRDSYTGELFF. In DNA form, the CDR3 reads TGTGCCAGCAGCCCTAGGGACAGTTACACCGGGGAGCTGTTTTTT.